These 27 T cell receptor beta chains came from one sample sequenced in a study of blood T cells in healthy people across ages. Sample-barcoded 5' priming and a J-beta primer mix drove a second PCR of roughly 6 to 12 cycles. Using its own MiXCR run on the 5' RACE reads, TCRdb lists one record per CDR3 protein. The sample yields hundreds of thousands of distinct CDR3 sequences, about 61% seen once. The material sequenced was blood. These receptors originate from a middle-aged man in good health.

V gene TRBV20-1 combines with J gene TRBJ2-1; TRBD1 or TRBD2 may be the D gene (5 bases each). Germline CDR1 is DFQATT and CDR2 is SNEGSKA (reference sequence). The V end lost 6 bases, the J end lost 3 bases, and 15 bases lay between the germline ends. The CDR3 has 14 residues. CDR3 sequence reads: CSAARRGGYNEQFF. For the CDR3, the DNA is TGCAGTGCGGCGCGGCGTGGGGGCTACAATGAGCAGTTCTTC.

The J gene is TRBJ1-2, the V gene TRBV7-3; 7 bases agree with TRBD1. This CDR3 region has 15 residues. Germline lookup yields CDR1 SGHTA and CDR2 FQGTGA. V lost 10 bases and J lost 1; bases outside the gene matches: 12. CDR3 bases: TGTGCCACCAGGGGGACAGTGGGAAATAACTATGGCTACACCTTC. This sequence encodes CATRGTVGNNYGYTF.

The J gene is TRBJ1-1, the V gene TRBV25-1, with D perhaps TRBD1 (5 bases). Germline CDR1 and CDR2: MGHDK and SYGVNS. CDR3 length: 14 residues. Trimming cost V 6 bases and J 1 base, with 12 bases left between them. DNA for the CDR3: TGTGCCAGCAGACTTAAAACAGGGAACACTGAAGCTTTCTTT. Protein sequence: CASRLKTGNTEAFF. Together with reference TRBV25-1 and TRBJ1-1, the CDR3 gives the full variable domain: EADIYQTPRYLVIGTGKKITLECSQTMGHDKMYWYQQDPGMELHLIHYSYGVNSTEKGDLSSESTVSRIRTEHFPLTLESARPSHTSQYLCASRLKTGNTEAFFGQGTRLTVV.

This clonotype appeared a single time. V and J are TRBV14 and TRBJ2-1; D is perhaps TRBD2 (7 bases). The CDR3 loop spans 12 amino acids. Trimming took 10 bases from V and 12 from J, leaving 19 bases between them. Looked up from germline, CDR1 is SGHDN and CDR2 is FVKESK. The CDR3 nucleotides read TGTGCCACCGGAGGGGGAGGGAGCGGGCAGTTCTTC. This codes for CATGGGGSGQFF.

This clonotype showed up just once. This chain connects TRBV6-1 to TRBJ2-3; D is possibly TRBD2 (5 bases). Trimming stripped 3 bases from V and 2 bases from J, with 15 bases between. The CDR3 is 16 residues long. Germline loops: CDR1 MNHNS, CDR2 SASEGT. CDR3 region: CASSDNLARVTDTQYF. The CDR3 DNA is TGTGCCAGCAGTGATAATTTAGCGAGGGTCACAGATACGCAGTATTTT.

The chain has TRBV7-8 and TRBJ2-7, with D perhaps matching TRBD1 (5 bases). The V end lost 2 bases, the J end lost 1 base, and 18 bases lay between the germline ends. The CDR3 totals 17 residues. Germline CDR1 is SGHVS and CDR2 is FQNEAQ. CDR3 DNA: TGTGCCAGCAGCTTACGTAGGATTGTTGACAGATCCTACGAGCAGTACTTC. Its protein is CASSLRRIVDRSYEQYF.

The chain has TRBV29-1 and TRBJ2-1; 12 nucleotides line up with TRBD2. The CDR3 has 16 residues. The trim removed 0 bases at V and 6 bases at J, leaving 6 bases unmatched. Germline V gene sequence: CDR1 SQVTM, CDR2 ANQGSEA. As DNA, the CDR3 is TGCAGCGTTGAAGAAGAACTAGCGGGAGGACCCAATGAGCAGTTCTTC. Its protein is CSVEEELAGGPNEQFF.

Only a few counts were recorded for this clonotype. CDR3 sequence: CSVSPSGLNSRTDTQYF. The DNA for the CDR3 is TGCAGCGTCTCCCCCTCGGGACTAAATTCCCGCACAGATACGCAGTATTTT. The rearrangement joins TRBV29-1 to TRBJ2-3, with 7 bases that match TRBD2. The CDR3 runs 17 residues. Per germline, CDR1 SQVTM and CDR2 ANQGSEA. Trimming removed 6 bases from V and 1 base from J; junction bases left unmatched: 16.

The CDR3 loop is CASSQEFPGAGSEGYTF. Here the CDR3 DNA reads TGCGCCAGCAGCCAAGAATTTCCAGGGGCTGGTTCTGAGGGCTACACCTTC. V usage is TRBV4-3 and J usage is TRBJ1-2, with D possibly TRBD1 on 6 matching bases. V was shortened by 0 bases and J by 8 bases, with 22 bases between the two germline ends. The CDR3 loop spans 17 amino acids. Germline loops: CDR1 LGHNA, CDR2 YSLEER.

The rearrangement uses TRBV7-3 and TRBJ2-5; D ambiguous. The germline gives CDR1 SGHTA, CDR2 FQGTGA. The ends were cut back, 1 base at V and 1 base at J, with 7 bases in the middle. The CDR3 consists of 14 residues. CDR3: CASSLKLGQETQYF. DNA for the CDR3: TGTGCCAGCAGCTTAAAGTTGGGCCAAGAGACCCAGTACTTC.

A word on this clonotype: This may come from a read error, since a much larger clone is one base off. V usage is TRBV5-1 and J usage is TRBJ2-7; 8 nucleotides agree with TRBD1. The germline CDR1 and CDR2 sequences are SGHRS and YFSETQ. This CDR3 has 14 residues. The CDR3 reads CASSWGDRTYEQCF. CDR3 sequence (DNA): TGCGCCAGCAGCTGGGGGGACAGGACCTACGAGCAGTGCTTC.

The chain has TRBV24-1 and TRBJ2-1, with 9 bases fitting TRBD2. The J segment lost 4 bases and the V segment lost 7 bases, leaving 7 bases of the junction unmatched. This CDR3 spans 15 amino acids. Germline-derived CDR1 and CDR2 are KGHDR and SFDVKD. The CDR3 sequence is CATSNSGSDYNEQFF. The CDR3 DNA reads TGTGCCACCAGCAATAGCGGGAGCGATTACAATGAGCAGTTCTTC.

This rearrangement joins TRBV18 to TRBJ2-1; 7 positions agree with TRBD2. CDR1 is KGHSH and CDR2 is LQKENI in the germline V gene. Trimming took 3 bases from V and 13 from J; bases not matched to a gene: 12. This CDR3 is 14 amino acids long. The CDR3 loop is CASSPGGTQETQFF. CDR3 DNA: TGTGCCAGCTCACCGGGGGGGACCCAAGAGACCCAGTTCTTC.

This sequence joins TRBV5-6 and TRBJ2-5; D gene unclear. Looked up from germline, CDR1 is SGHDT and CDR2 is YYEEEE. Trimming took off 1 base at V and 7 bases at J, with 11 bases between the two ends. This CDR3 has 13 amino acids. CDR3: CASSLTPEGTQYF. The CDR3 DNA reads as TGTGCCAGCAGCTTGACACCAGAAGGGACCCAGTACTTC. The variable domain in full, completed from reference TRBV5-6 and TRBJ2-5, reads DAGVTQSPTHLIKTRGQQVTLRCSPKSGHDTVSWYQQALGQGPQFIFQYYEEEERQRGNFPDRFSGHQFPNYSSELNVNALLLGDSALYLCASSLTPEGTQYFGPGTRLLVL.

The rearrangement joins TRBV7-2 to TRBJ1-5, with D perhaps matching TRBD1 (5 bases). Germline values: CDR1 SGHTA, CDR2 FQGNSA. The germline V and J ends were trimmed by 4 bases and 1 base, with 8 bases remaining between them. This CDR3 has 14 residues. CDR3 nucleotide sequence: TGTGCCAGCAGCTCCGACAGAAGCAATCAGCCCCAGCATTTT. It codes for CASSSDRSNQPQHF.

This clonotype has just a few counts. The gene calls are TRBV7-2 and TRBJ2-7, with D unclear. Between the trimmed V and J ends, which lost 4 bases and 2 bases, there was a span of 15 bases. This CDR3 region has 15 residues. Germline V CDR1 and CDR2: SGHTA, FQGNSA. The CDR3 sequence: CASSSRGVRTYEQYF. For the CDR3, the DNA is TGTGCCAGCAGCTCCCGTGGTGTCCGCACCTACGAGCAGTACTTC.

The chain combines TRBV3-1 with TRBJ1-3, with TRBD1 matching 8 bases. The CDR3 is 17 amino acids. CDR1 and CDR2 from the germline V gene are LGHDT and YNNKEL (reference sequence). Germline trimming cut 3 bases from V and 4 bases from J; bases unmatched to any gene: 11. The CDR3 coding sequence is TGTGCCAGCAGCCAGGACGTGACAGGGGTTTACGGAAACACCATATATTTT. Amino acids: CASSQDVTGVYGNTIYF.

This clonotype was observed at least ten times. This sequence joins TRBV21-1 and TRBJ1-1; TRBD1, the table's D call, lacks a check against the DNA. TRBV21-1 is recorded as a pseudogene. The CDR3 runs 19 residues. CDR3 in DNA: TGTGCCAGCAGCAAGGTGGGAATGGGATGGGGGGCATTCAACACTGAAGCTTTCTTT. It encodes CASSKVGMGWGAFNTEAFF.

The chain employs TRBV7-8 and TRBJ2-5; 8 bases line up with TRBD2. Germline lookup yields CDR1 SGHVS and CDR2 FQNEAQ. Trimming at V came to 1 base and at J to 11 bases, leaving 15 bases not matched to a gene. This CDR3 comprises 16 residues. Here the CDR3 reads CASSLGVGGAINEQYF. The CDR3 DNA is TGTGCCAGCAGCTTAGGAGTCGGGGGGGCGATCAATGAGCAGTACTTC.

This clonotype turned up a few times. The V call is TRBV20-1, the J call TRBJ2-3; the D is unclear. Between the trimmed V and J ends, which lost 3 bases and 0 bases, there was a span of 10 bases. CDR1 is DFQATT, CDR2 SNEGSKA, per germline (reference sequence). The CDR3 spans 14 residues. In DNA form, the CDR3 reads TGCAGTGCTAGTCCCCTTTCAAGCACAGATACGCAGTATTTT. Protein sequence: CSASPLSSTDTQYF.

This clonotype was seen only a few times. The chain employs TRBV7-2 and TRBJ2-1; D possibly uses TRBD1 or TRBD2 (5 bases each). Trimming removed 8 bases at V and 10 bases at J, with 15 bases between. Germline V gene sequence: CDR1 SGHTA, CDR2 FQGNSA. The CDR3 is made up of 12 amino acids. CDR3 DNA sequence: TGTGCCAGCGCGGCCGGGGCGACGGAGCAGTTCTTC. Amino acid sequence: CASAAGATEQFF.

V is TRBV24-1 and J is TRBJ1-4, with no clear D. Germline CDR1 reads KGHDR; CDR2 reads SFDVKD. The germline V and J ends were trimmed by 0 bases and 5 bases, with 3 bases remaining between them. The CDR3 covers 13 residues. The CDR3 DNA follows: TGTGCCACCAGTGATTTGGAGAATGAAAAACTGTTTTTT. Its protein product is CATSDLENEKLFF.

The chain couples TRBV5-1 to TRBJ2-5; 8 positions match TRBD2. V was clipped by 1 base and J by 13 bases; unmatched bases: 18. The CDR3 length is 16 residues. Germline CDR1 SGHRS, CDR2 YFSETQ. The CDR3 DNA sequence: TGCGCCAGCAGCTTGCCCAGCGGGAGATTAAGCCCAATCCTGTACTTC. Residues: CASSLPSGRLSPILYF.

V gene TRBV20-1 combines with J gene TRBJ2-7, with a tentative D call TRBD1 (5 bases). CDR3 length equals 15 residues. Trimming took off 3 bases at V and 2 bases at J, with 17 bases between the two ends. CDR1 DFQATT and CDR2 SNEGSKA come from the germline V gene (reference sequence). The CDR3 nucleotides are TGCAGTGCTAGGCGGACACCAGGAATGACCTACGAGCAGTACTTC. It translates to CSARRTPGMTYEQYF.

A word on this clonotype: Germline and junction disagree at one end, which may indicate a read error. V gene TRBV20-1 combines with J gene TRBJ2-5; no clear D gene. Near its end, the DNA agrees better with TRBJ2-1, so the J call may be wrong. CDR3 length: 10 residues. Germline values: CDR1 DFQATT, CDR2 SNEGSKA (reference sequence). This CDR3 is CSAGEETQFF. Here the CDR3 DNA reads TGCAGTGCTGGAGAAGAGACCCAGTTCTTC.

This clonotype was seen only once. The CDR3 region is CATSDPGQHNEQFF. The CDR3 bases are TGTGCCACCAGTGACCCGGGACAGCACAATGAGCAGTTCTTC. The rearrangement joins TRBV24-1 to TRBJ2-1, with 7 bases that match TRBD1. Germline CDR1 KGHDR, CDR2 SFDVKD. There are 14 residues in the CDR3. The V segment lost 4 bases and the J segment 5 bases; nucleotides outside the gene matches: 4.

The chain combines TRBV7-2 with TRBJ1-5; the D is unclear. Germline V gives CDR1 SGHTA, CDR2 FQGNSA. The CDR3 spans 13 residues. Trimming took off 5 bases at V and 4 bases at J, with 9 bases between the two ends. The CDR3 loop is CASSEQHNQPQHF. The CDR3 DNA is TGTGCCAGCAGCGAACAGCATAATCAGCCCCAGCATTTT.